This T cell receptor (beta chain) was sequenced during a study of T cells in Graves' hyperthyroidism and ophthalmopathy. Across the whole study: Pretreatment peripheral blood was obtained at initial diagnosis.

This clonotype was detected a few times. Its matching antigen is unknown. Trimming cost V 1 base and J 6 bases, with 6 bases left between them. Germline values: CDR1 SEHNR, CDR2 FQNEAQ (reference sequence). The CDR3 spans 13 residues. Study results and caveats: Ophthalmopathy was told apart from stable hyperthyroidism by a 13 V-J model.

The TCR beta CDR3 regions underwent amplification using RNA transcripts as the source. Using the HTBI primer set, a first-round RT-PCR was run on the TCR CDR3. TCRdb re-called the multiplex PCR reads with MiXCR, one entry per CDR3 protein. The repertoire holds 300,000 to 450,000 distinct CDR3 sequences, with roughly 13% as singletons. Used for diagnoses were clinical symptoms, serum thyroxine and TRAb, thyroid ultrasound and orbital computed tomography. Material: blood. This clonotype originated in a man aged 30 to 45 with Graves' hyperthyroidism that later progressed to Graves' ophthalmopathy. The rearrangement uses TRBV7-9 and TRBJ1-4; D not certain. CDR3 nucleotides: TGTGCCAGCAGCTTAGACTCACATGAAAAACTGTTTTTT. Residues: CASSLDSHEKLFF.